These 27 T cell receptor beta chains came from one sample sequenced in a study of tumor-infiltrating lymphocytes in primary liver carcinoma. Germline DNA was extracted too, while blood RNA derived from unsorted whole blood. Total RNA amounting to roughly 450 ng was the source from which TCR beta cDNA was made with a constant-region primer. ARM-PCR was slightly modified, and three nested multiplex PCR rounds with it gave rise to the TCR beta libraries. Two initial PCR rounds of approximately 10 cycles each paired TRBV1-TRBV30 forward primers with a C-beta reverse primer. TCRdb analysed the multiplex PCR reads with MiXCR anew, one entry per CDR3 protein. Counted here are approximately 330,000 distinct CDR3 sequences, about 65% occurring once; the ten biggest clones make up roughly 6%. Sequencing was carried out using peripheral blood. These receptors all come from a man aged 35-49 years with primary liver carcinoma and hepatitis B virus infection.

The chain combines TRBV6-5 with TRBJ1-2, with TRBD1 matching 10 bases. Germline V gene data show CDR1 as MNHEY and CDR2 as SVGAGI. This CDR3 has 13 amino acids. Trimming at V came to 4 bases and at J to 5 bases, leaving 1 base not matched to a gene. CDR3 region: CASSSDRGYGYTF. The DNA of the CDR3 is TGTGCCAGCAGTTCGGACAGGGGGTATGGCTACACCTTC.

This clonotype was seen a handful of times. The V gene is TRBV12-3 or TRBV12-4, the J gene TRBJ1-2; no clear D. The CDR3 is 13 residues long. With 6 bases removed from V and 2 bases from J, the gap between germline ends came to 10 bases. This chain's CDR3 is CASRSGTNYGYTF. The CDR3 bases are TGTGCCAGCAGATCGGGAACGAACTATGGCTACACCTTC.

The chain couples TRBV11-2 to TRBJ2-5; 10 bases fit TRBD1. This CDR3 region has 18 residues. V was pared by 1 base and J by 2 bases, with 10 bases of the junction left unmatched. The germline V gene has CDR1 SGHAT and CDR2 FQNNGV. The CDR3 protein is CASSLGHPGQGPQETQYF. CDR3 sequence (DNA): TGTGCCAGCAGCTTAGGCCATCCGGGACAGGGGCCTCAAGAGACCCAGTACTTC.

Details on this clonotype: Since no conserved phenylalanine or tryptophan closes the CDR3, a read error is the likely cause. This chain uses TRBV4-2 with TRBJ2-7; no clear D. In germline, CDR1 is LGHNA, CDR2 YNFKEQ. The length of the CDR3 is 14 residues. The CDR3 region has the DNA TGTGCCAGTAGCCAAGATCCCGCAGTCTACGAGCAGTACTTA. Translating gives CASSQDPAVYEQYL.

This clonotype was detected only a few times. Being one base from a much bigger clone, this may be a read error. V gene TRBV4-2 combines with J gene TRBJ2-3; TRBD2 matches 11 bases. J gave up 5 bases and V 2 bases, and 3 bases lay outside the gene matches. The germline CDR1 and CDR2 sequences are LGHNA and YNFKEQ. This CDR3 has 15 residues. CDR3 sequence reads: CASSQLAGGIDTQYF. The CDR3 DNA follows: TGTGCCAGCAGCCAATTAGCGGGAGGGATAGATACGCAGTATTTT.

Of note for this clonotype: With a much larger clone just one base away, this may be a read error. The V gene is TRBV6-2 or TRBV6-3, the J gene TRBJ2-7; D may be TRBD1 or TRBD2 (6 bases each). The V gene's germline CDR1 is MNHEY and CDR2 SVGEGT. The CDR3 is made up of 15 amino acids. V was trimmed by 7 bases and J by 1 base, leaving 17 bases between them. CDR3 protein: CASTKGGSRSYEQYF. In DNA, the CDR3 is TGTGCCAGCACAAAGGGGGGCAGCAGATCCTACGAGCAGTACTTC.

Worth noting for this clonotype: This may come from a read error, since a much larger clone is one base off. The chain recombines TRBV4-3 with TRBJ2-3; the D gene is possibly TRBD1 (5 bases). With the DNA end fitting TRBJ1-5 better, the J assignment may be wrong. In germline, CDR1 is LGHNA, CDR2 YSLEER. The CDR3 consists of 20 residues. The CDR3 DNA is TGCGCCAGCAGCCAAGTAGGGACTAGCGGGGCCCGTCTGAACGGAGATACGCAGCATTTT. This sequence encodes CASSQVGTSGARLNGDTQHF.

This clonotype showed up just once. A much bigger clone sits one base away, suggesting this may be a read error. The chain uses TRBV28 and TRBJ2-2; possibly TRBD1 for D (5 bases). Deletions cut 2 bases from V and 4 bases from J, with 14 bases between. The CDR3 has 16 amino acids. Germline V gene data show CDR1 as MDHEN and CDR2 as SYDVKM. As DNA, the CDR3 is TGTGCCAGCAGTTTAAGTATCAGGGTGCCCACCGGGGAGCTGTTTTTT. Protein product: CASSLSIRVPTGELFF.

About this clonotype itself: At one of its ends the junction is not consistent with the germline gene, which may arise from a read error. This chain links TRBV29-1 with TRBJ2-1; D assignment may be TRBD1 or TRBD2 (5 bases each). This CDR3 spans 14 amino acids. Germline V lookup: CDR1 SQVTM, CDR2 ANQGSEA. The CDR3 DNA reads TGCAGCGTTGAAGGGGGGTGGGCTTTCAATGAGCACTTCTTC. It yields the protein CSVEGGWAFNEHFF.

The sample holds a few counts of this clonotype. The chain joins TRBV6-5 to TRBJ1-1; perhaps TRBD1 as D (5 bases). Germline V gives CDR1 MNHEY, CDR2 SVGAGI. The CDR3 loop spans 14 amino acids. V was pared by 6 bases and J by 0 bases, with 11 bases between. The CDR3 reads CASSPQELNTEAFF. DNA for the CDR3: TGTGCCAGCAGCCCACAGGAGTTGAACACTGAAGCTTTCTTT.

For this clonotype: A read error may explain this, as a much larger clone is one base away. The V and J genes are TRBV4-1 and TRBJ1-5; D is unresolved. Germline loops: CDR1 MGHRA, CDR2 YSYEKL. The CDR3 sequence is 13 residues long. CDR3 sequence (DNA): TGTGCCAGCAGCCAAGATCAAAATCAGCTCCAGCATTTT. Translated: CASSQDQNQLQHF.

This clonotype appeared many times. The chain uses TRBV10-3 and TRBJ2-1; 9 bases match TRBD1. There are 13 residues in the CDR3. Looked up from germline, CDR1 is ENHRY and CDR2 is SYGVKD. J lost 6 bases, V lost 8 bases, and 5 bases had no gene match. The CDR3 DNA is TGTGCCATCCCCGGGACAGGGCGCAATGAGCAGTTCTTC. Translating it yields CAIPGTGRNEQFF.

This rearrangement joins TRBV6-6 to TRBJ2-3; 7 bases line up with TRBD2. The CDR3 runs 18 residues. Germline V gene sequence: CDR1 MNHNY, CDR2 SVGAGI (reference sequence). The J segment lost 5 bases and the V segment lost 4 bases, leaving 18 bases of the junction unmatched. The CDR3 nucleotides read TGTGCCAGCAGTTTCGACCTTAGCGGGCGAGCTCTAATAGATACGCAGTATTTT. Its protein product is CASSFDLSGRALIDTQYF.

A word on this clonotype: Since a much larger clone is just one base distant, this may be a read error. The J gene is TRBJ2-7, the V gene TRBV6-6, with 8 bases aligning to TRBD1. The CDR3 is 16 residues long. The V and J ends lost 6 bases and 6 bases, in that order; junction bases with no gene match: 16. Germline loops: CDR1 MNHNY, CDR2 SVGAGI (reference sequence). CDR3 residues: CASSLNPTGVPAEQYF. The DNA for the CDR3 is TGTGCCAGCAGCCTCAACCCGACAGGGGTACCGGCCGAGCAGTACTTC.

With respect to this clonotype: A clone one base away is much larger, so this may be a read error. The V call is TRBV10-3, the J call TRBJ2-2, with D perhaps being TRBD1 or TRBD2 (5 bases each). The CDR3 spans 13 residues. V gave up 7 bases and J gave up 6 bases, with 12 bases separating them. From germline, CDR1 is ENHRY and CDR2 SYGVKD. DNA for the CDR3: TGTGCCATCACTAGCAGGGCAGCCGGGGAGCTGTTTTTT. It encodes CAITSRAAGELFF.

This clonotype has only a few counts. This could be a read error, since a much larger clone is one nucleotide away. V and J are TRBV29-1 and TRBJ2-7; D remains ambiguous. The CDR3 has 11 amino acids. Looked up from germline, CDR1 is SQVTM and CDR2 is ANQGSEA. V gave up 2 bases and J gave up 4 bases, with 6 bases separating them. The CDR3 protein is CSVEHGYEQYF. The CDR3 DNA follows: TGCAGCGTTGAACATGGGTACGAGCAGTACTTC.

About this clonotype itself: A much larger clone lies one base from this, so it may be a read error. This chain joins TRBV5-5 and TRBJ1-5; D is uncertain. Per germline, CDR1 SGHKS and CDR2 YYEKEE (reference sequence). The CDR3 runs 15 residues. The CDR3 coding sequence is TGTGCCAACAGCTTGACTGGCCTGGGCAATCAGCCCCAGCATTTT. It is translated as CANSLTGLGNQPQHF.

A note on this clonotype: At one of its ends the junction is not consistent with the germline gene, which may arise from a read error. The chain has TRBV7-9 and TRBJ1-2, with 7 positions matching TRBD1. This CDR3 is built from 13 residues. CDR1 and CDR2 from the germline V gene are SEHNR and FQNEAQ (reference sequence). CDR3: CARSDREGYGYTF. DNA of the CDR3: TGTGCCCGCAGCGACAGGGAAGGCTATGGCTACACCTTC.

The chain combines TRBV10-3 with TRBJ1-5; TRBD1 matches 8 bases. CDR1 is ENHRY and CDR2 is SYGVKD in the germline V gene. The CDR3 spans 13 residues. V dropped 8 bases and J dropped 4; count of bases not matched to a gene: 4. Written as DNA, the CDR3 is TGTGCCATCTGCCGGGACAGGAATCAGCCCCAGCATTTT. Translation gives CAICRDRNQPQHF.

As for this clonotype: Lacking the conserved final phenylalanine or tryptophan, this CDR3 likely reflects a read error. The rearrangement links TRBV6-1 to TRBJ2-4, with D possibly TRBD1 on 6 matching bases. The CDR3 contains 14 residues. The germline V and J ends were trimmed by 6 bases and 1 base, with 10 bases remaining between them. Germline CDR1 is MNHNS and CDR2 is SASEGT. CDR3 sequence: CASRKQGAKNIQYL. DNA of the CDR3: TGTGCCAGCAGGAAACAGGGCGCCAAAAACATTCAGTACCTC.

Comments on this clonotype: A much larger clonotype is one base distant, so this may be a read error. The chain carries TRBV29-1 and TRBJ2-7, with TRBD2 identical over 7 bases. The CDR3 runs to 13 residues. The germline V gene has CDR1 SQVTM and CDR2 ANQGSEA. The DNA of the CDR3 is TGCAGCGGCTTAAGAGGGCCTGGGGGGGAGCGGTACTTC. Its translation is CSGLRGPGGERYF.

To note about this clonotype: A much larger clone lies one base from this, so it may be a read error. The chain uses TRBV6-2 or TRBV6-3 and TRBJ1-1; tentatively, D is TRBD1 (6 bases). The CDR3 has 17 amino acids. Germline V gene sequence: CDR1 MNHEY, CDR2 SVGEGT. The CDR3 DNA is TGTGCCAGCGGTTACCGGATCTTGCAGGGGAGGAACACTGAAGCTTTCTTT. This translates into CASGYRILQGRNTEAFF.

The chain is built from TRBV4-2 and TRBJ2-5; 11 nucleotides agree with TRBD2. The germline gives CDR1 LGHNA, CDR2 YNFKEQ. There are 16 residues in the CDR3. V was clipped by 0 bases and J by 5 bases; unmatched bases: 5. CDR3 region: CASSQDLTSGSETQYF. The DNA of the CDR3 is TGTGCCAGCAGCCAAGATTTAACTAGCGGGAGTGAGACCCAGTACTTC.

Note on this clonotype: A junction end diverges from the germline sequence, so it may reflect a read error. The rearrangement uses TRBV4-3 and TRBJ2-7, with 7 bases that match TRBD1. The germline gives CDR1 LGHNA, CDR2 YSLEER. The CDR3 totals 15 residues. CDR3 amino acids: CASSQERDSLYERYF. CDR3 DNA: TGCGCCAGCAGCCAAGAGAGGGACAGCCTCTACGAGCGGTACTTC.

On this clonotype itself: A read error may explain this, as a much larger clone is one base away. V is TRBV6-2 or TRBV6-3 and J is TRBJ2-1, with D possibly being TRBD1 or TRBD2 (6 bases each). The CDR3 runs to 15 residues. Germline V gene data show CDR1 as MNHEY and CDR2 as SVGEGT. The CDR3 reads CTSKGGGTNYNEQFF. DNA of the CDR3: TGTACCAGCAAAGGTGGCGGGACAAACTACAATGAGCAGTTCTTC.

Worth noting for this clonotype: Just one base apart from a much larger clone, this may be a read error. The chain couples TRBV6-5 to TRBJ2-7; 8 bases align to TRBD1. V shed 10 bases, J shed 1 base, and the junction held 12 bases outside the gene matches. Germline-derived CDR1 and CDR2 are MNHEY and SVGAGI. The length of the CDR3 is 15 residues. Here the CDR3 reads CANRPAGGRSYEQYF. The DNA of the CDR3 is TGTGCCAACAGGCCCGCAGGGGGCAGGTCCTACGAGCAGTACTTC.

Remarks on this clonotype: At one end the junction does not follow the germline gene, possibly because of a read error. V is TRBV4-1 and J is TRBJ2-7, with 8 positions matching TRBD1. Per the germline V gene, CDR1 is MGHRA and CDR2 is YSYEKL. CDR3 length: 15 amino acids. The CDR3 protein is CASSQQSGGGNEQYF. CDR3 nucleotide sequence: TGCGCCAGCAGCCAACAGTCAGGGGGCGGGAACGAGCAATACTTC.